These 18 T cell receptor beta chains originate from one sample sequenced in a study of beta chain features in type 1 diabetes listed by TCRdb under 2018. The antigens these receptors bind are not known. Preparation of the library involved the immunoSEQ multiplex PCR assay. The entire isolated RNA was reverse transcribed using the High Capacity cDNA Reverse Transcription Kit, and thus expressed TCRB transcripts were sequenced. TCRdb took this table from immuneACCESS and kept in-frame rearrangements with V and J called. Such tables lack part of the clones; where checked against another copy, unresolved V genes explain under half of the gap, and the rest is unexplained. Recorded for this sample are 600,000 to 700,000 clones; around 12% of them occurred a single time. More than 0.095% of the sample belongs to the ten largest clones. General study outcomes and caveats: Type 1 diabetes patients showed a moderate but significant shortening of TCRB CDR3 length in all four CD4+ subsets.

Sequences were obtained from naive CD4+ T cells from blood. Taken with the paper, the label for cell subset or site translates to: true naive CD4+ T cells. These receptors all stem from a man aged 25-40 years with type 1 diabetes.

J is TRBJ1-5 and V is TRBV6-5; no clear D. Trimming removed 7 bases from V and 3 bases from J, with 13 bases in between. Germline V lookup: CDR1 MNHEY, CDR2 SVGAGI. CDR3 size: 14 residues. CDR3 sequence reads: CASNARGPNQPQHF. CDR3 nucleotide sequence: TGTGCCAGCAACGCTCGCGGGCCCAATCAGCCCCAGCATTTT.

The table lists this clone with a few counts. The chain has TRBV9 and TRBJ2-1; TRBD1 matches 7 bases. V dropped 1 base and J dropped 7; count of bases not matched to a gene: 11. The CDR3 contains 16 residues. Germline V gene sequence: CDR1 SGDLS, CDR2 YYNGEE. The CDR3 DNA is TGTGCCAGCAGCGTAATCCGGGACAGCATGAGAAATGAGCAGTTCTTC. Amino acid sequence: CASSVIRDSMRNEQFF.

This clone turned up a few times. The chain uses TRBV10-3 and TRBJ2-3, with D unresolved. The CDR3 loop spans 16 amino acids. V lost 7 bases and J 1 base, leaving 18 bases between the germline ends. From germline, CDR1 is ENHRY and CDR2 SYGVKD. CDR3 region: CAIMDGGMTGTDTQYF. DNA for the CDR3: TGTGCCATCATGGACGGCGGAATGACGGGCACAGATACGCAGTATTTT.

The chain uses TRBV7-9 and TRBJ1-2; D is unresolved. V lost 7 bases and J 2 bases, leaving 14 bases between the germline ends. Germline assignment: CDR1 SEHNR and CDR2 FQNEAQ (reference sequence). The CDR3 is 14 amino acids. The CDR3 here is CASTPSASNYGYTF. CDR3 nucleotide sequence: TGTGCCAGCACCCCTAGTGCTAGCAACTATGGCTACACCTTC.

The chain is built from TRBV9 and TRBJ2-3; 9 bases agree with TRBD2. CDR1 and CDR2 from the germline V gene are SGDLS and YYNGEE. This CDR3 has 17 residues. V was pared by 1 base and J by 0 bases, with 6 bases of the junction left unmatched. The CDR3 protein is CASSVRAGGDSTDTQYF. DNA of the CDR3: TGTGCCAGCAGCGTAAGAGCGGGGGGAGATAGCACAGATACGCAGTATTTT.

There are a few counts of this clone. This chain uses TRBV11-3 with TRBJ1-1, with 10 bases that match TRBD1. After removal of 4 bases from V and 4 bases from J, the junction contained 6 bases not matched to a gene. The germline CDR1 and CDR2 sequences are SGHNT and YENEEA. The CDR3 has 15 amino acids. The CDR3 DNA reads as TGTGCCAGCAGCTCCGGACAGGGGGTGGTCACTGAAGCTTTCTTT. Translated: CASSSGQGVVTEAFF.

The gene calls are TRBV11-2 and TRBJ2-5; D tentatively reads TRBD1 or TRBD2 (6 bases each). This CDR3 has 17 amino acids. The V end was cut by 3 bases, the J end by 3 bases, with 20 bases between. Germline-derived CDR1 and CDR2 are SGHAT and FQNNGV. Here the CDR3 DNA reads TGTGCCAGCAGCTTCCTGCTGGGGGGCTTCTCTGAAGAGACCCAGTACTTC. It yields the protein CASSFLLGGFSEETQYF.

The chain couples TRBV7-8 to TRBJ2-7, with D possibly matching TRBD1 (6 bases). This CDR3 comprises 13 residues. Germline CDR1 SGHVS, CDR2 FQNEAQ. V was shortened by 1 base and J by 3 bases, with 7 bases between the two germline ends. CDR3 nucleotides: TGTGCCAGCAGCTTAGTAGGGGGCTACGAGCAGTACTTC. Protein product: CASSLVGGYEQYF.

This clone showed up just a few times. The rearrangement uses TRBV18 and TRBJ1-1; TRBD1 matches at 7 bases. Germline V CDR1 and CDR2: KGHSH, LQKENI. The CDR3 runs 15 residues. With V trimmed by 4 bases and J by 1 base, 6 bases remained unmatched. The CDR3 region is CASSRETGSNTEAFF. CDR3 DNA sequence: TGTGCCAGCTCACGCGAGACAGGGTCGAACACTGAAGCTTTCTTT. The full variable domain, rest sourced from reference TRBV18 and TRBJ1-1, is NAGVMQNPRHLVRRRGQEARLRCSPMKGHSHVYWYRQLPEEGLKFMVYLQKENIIDESGMPKERFSAEFPKEGPSILRIQQVVRGDSAAYFCASSRETGSNTEAFFGQGTRLTVV.

This clone has just a few counts. The rearrangement links TRBV14 to TRBJ2-3; no clear D gene. The CDR3 consists of 13 residues. CDR1 is SGHDN, CDR2 FVKESK, per germline. With 1 base removed from V and 0 bases from J, the gap between germline ends came to 2 bases. In DNA form, the CDR3 reads TGTGCCAGCAGCCAAGGGAGCACAGATACGCAGTATTTT. It yields the protein CASSQGSTDTQYF.

This chain joins TRBV27 and TRBJ2-3; a possible D gene is TRBD1 (6 bases). The germline gives CDR1 MNHEY, CDR2 SMNVEV (reference sequence). V lost 6 bases, J lost 5 bases, and 12 bases lay in between. The CDR3 consists of 13 residues. The CDR3 DNA reads as TGTGCCAGCAGAGGGCAGGGGATAGATACGCAGTATTTT. Its protein is CASRGQGIDTQYF.

The rearrangement uses TRBV4-3 and TRBJ2-5, with TRBD2 identical over 8 bases. CDR3 length: 16 residues. The germline CDR1 and CDR2 sequences are LGHNA and YSLEER. Germline trimming cut 0 bases from V and 5 bases from J; bases unmatched to any gene: 8. CDR3 DNA: TGCGCCAGCAGCCAAGAAGGGCTAGCGGGTATTGAGACCCAGTACTTC. Translation gives CASSQEGLAGIETQYF.

This clone showed up just a few times. This chain uses TRBV18 with TRBJ1-5, with 9 bases that match TRBD1. Unmatched junction bases numbered 10, after V lost 6 bases and J lost 7 bases. The CDR3 loop spans 15 amino acids. Germline CDR1 KGHSH, CDR2 LQKENI. The CDR3 nucleotides are TGTGCCAGCTCCCCCTCGGGACAGGGTTACCAGCCCCAGCATTTT. Amino acid sequence: CASSPSGQGYQPQHF.

This clone was observed a handful of times. The sample has other DNA sequences that encode this CDR3 too. The rearrangement links TRBV7-9 to TRBJ2-7; D is uncertain. Per the germline V gene, CDR1 is SEHNR and CDR2 is FQNEAQ (reference sequence). Deletions cut 2 bases from V and 0 bases from J, with 8 bases between. The CDR3 consists of 14 residues. The CDR3 loop is CASSLLPSSYEQYF. In DNA form, the CDR3 reads TGTGCCAGCAGCTTACTCCCCAGCTCCTACGAGCAGTACTTC. The full variable domain, its missing parts supplied by reference TRBV7-9 and TRBJ2-7, is DTGVSQNPRHKITKRGQNVTFRCDPISEHNRLYWYRQTLGQGPEFLTYFQNEAQLEKSRLLSDRFSAERPKGSFSTLEIQRTEQGDSAMYLCASSLLPSSYEQYFGPGTRLTVT.

This clone has a handful of counts. CDR3 residues: CASSQSGQGDTDTQYF. In DNA, the CDR3 is TGTGCCAGCAGCCAATCAGGACAGGGGGACACAGATACGCAGTATTTT. The chain recombines TRBV11-2 with TRBJ2-3, with 10 bases fitting TRBD1. V trimming: 5 bases; J trimming: 2 bases; junction bases outside the gene matches: 7. Looked up from germline, CDR1 is SGHAT and CDR2 is FQNNGV. The CDR3 is 16 amino acids.

This rearrangement joins TRBV7-2 to TRBJ1-4; D may be TRBD1 (6 bases). CDR1 SGHTA and CDR2 FQGNSA come from the germline V gene. The CDR3 consists of 15 residues. The V end was cut by 1 base, the J end by 14 bases, with 20 bases between. CDR3 sequence (DNA): TGTGCCAGCAGCTTAGGCAACCCACAGGGTTTTGGTCTGTTTTTT. Translating it yields CASSLGNPQGFGLFF.

This clone has only a few counts. V gene TRBV7-9 combines with J gene TRBJ2-3; the D gene is possibly TRBD1 (6 bases). Germline V CDR1 and CDR2: SEHNR, FQNEAQ (reference sequence). Trimming removed 1 base at V and 4 bases at J, with 12 bases between. CDR3 length equals 15 residues. For the CDR3, the DNA is TGTGCCAGCAGCTTAGGCGACAGGTACCCAGATACGCAGTATTTT. Protein product: CASSLGDRYPDTQYF.

The genes are TRBV7-2 and TRBJ2-3; a weak D match, TRBD2 (7 bases). V lost 5 bases, J lost 0 bases, and 12 bases lay in between. From germline, CDR1 is SGHTA and CDR2 FQGNSA. The CDR3 length is 15 residues. In nucleotides, the CDR3 is TGTGCCAGCAGCGTTGGGAGGGGGAGCACAGATACGCAGTATTTT. It is translated as CASSVGRGSTDTQYF.